This is a list of T cell receptor beta chains from one sample in a study of cytomegalovirus exposure and HLA in healthy donors. The protocol was immunoSEQ multiplex PCR, while the TCRdb copy is restricted to in-frame clones and leaves out a portion. The sample lists under 200,000 clones, roughly four fifths occurring once. The specimen was PBMCs. These receptor sequences come from a woman in her forties or fifties in good health and CMV-seronegative. Each CDR3 is given with its conserved first and last residue. Part of the rows lack a size; the others show once, few, many or a class for expanded clones.

V gene: TRBV19; J gene: TRBJ1-2; clone size: NA; CDR3 protein: CASTDRGSGYTF
V gene: TRBV19; J gene: TRBJ2-1; clone size: NA; CDR3 protein: CASSEGLERYNEQFF
V gene: TRBV23-1; J gene: TRBJ1-2; clone size: NA; CDR3 protein: CARGTGQAINGYTSGQAINGYTF
V gene: TRBV28; J gene: TRBJ2-2; clone size: NA; CDR3 protein: CASSPYAGRANTGELFF
V gene: TRBV15; J gene: TRBJ2-7; clone size: NA; CDR3 protein: CATSSGQGTYYEQYF
V gene: TRBV11-3; J gene: TRBJ2-5; clone size: NA; CDR3 protein: CASSRMGQSQETQYF
V gene: TRBV15; J gene: NA; clone size: NA; CDR3 protein: CATSKGLAYEQYF
V gene: TRBV18; J gene: TRBJ1-2; clone size: NA; CDR3 protein: CASSSSRDSGYTF
V gene: TRBV4-1; J gene: TRBJ2-1; clone size: NA; CDR3 protein: CASSQEGVNNEQFF
V gene: TRBV6-5; J gene: TRBJ2-1; clone size: NA; CDR3 protein: CASREYNEQFF
V gene: TRBV28; J gene: TRBJ2-7; clone size: NA; CDR3 protein: CASRPGLGQYNEQYF
V gene: TRBV2; J gene: TRBJ2-1; clone size: few; CDR3 protein: CATSTGTSGGYNEQFF
V gene: TRBV5-4; J gene: TRBJ1-6; clone size: few; CDR3 protein: CASSLDRAKRVNSPLHF
V gene: TRBV18; J gene: TRBJ2-2; clone size: NA; CDR3 protein: CASSPPSSAGGELFF
V gene: TRBV12-5; J gene: TRBJ2-3; clone size: NA; CDR3 protein: CASGLDFMPQYF
V gene: TRBV19; J gene: TRBJ1-2; clone size: NA; CDR3 protein: CASSIEKGARGYTF
V gene: TRBV9; J gene: TRBJ1-6; clone size: NA; CDR3 protein: CASSVQSGSPLHF
V gene: TRBV29-1; J gene: TRBJ2-1; clone size: NA; CDR3 protein: CSVRVGLAGDEQFF
V gene: TRBV28; J gene: TRBJ2-4; clone size: NA; CDR3 protein: CASSSLGTTLKNIQYF
V gene: TRBV7-2; J gene: TRBJ2-2; clone size: NA; CDR3 protein: CASSSRTGNTGELFF
V gene: TRBV5-1; J gene: NA; clone size: NA; CDR3 protein: CASSSTGSQFSNEQYF
V gene: TRBV5-1; J gene: TRBJ2-7; clone size: NA; CDR3 protein: CASSTQLAGSDEQYF
V gene: TRBV10-3; J gene: TRBJ2-1; clone size: once; CDR3 protein: CAISESGGEEYNEQFF
V gene: TRBV28; J gene: TRBJ1-2; clone size: NA; CDR3 protein: CASSWIGTYYTF
V gene: TRBV28; J gene: TRBJ2-3; clone size: NA; CDR3 protein: CASSSASGKWGLTDTQYF
V gene: TRBV7-9; J gene: TRBJ2-7; clone size: NA; CDR3 protein: CASSLDGGLDEQYF
V gene: TRBV4-3; J gene: TRBJ1-2; clone size: NA; CDR3 protein: CASSPTREYGYTF
V gene: TRBV5-1; J gene: TRBJ2-1; clone size: NA; CDR3 protein: CASSLAGDSTYNEQFF
V gene: TRBV18; J gene: TRBJ1-4; clone size: once; CDR3 protein: CASSPPANEKLFF
V gene: TRBV18; J gene: TRBJ2-1; clone size: NA; CDR3 protein: CASSQGQNNEQFF
V gene: TRBV7-2; J gene: TRBJ1-2; clone size: NA; CDR3 protein: CASITQAGQGNYGYTF
V gene: TRBV7-2; J gene: TRBJ1-5; clone size: few; CDR3 protein: CASSRGTGAENQPQHF
V gene: TRBV28; J gene: TRBJ1-5; clone size: few; CDR3 protein: CASSFLLVTKRLETSGQPQHF
V gene: TRBV11-2; J gene: TRBJ2-7; clone size: NA; CDR3 protein: CASSKRTGVYEQYF
V gene: TRBV6-1; J gene: TRBJ2-5; clone size: NA; CDR3 protein: CASRGTAKETQYF
V gene: TRBV15; J gene: TRBJ1-1; clone size: NA; CDR3 protein: CATSRGRDTEAFF